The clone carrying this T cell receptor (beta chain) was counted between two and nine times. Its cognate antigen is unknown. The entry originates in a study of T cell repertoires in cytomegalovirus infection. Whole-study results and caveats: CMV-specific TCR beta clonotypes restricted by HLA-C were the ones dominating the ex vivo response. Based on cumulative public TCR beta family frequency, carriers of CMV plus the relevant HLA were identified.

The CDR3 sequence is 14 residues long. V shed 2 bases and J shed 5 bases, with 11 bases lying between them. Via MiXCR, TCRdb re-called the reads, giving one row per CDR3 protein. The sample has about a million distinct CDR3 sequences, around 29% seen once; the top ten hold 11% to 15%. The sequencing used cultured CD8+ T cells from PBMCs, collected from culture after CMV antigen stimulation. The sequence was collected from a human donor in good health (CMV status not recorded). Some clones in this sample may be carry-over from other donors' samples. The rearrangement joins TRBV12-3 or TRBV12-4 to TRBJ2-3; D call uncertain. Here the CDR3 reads CASSLYQNGDTQYF. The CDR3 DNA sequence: TGTGCCAGCAGTTTATACCAAAACGGAGATACGCAGTATTTT.